The 7 T cell receptor beta chains below all came from one sample that was sequenced in a study of EBV T-cell therapy then PD-1 blockade in nasopharyngeal carcinoma. Clones were read by immunoSEQ multiplex PCR, and TCRdb kept only the in-frame ones, dropping some. The table has 20,000 or so clones, 84% seen once; the top ten hold around 30%. Noted treatment: AdE1-LMPpoly-expanded autologous EBV-specific T-cell therapy followed by anti-PD-1 nivolumab. No antigen is known for these receptors. Sequencing was performed on CD8+ T cells from blood, taken around day 34 from a patient whose treatment included autologous EBV-specific T cells and nivolumab. Receptor source: a man aged 35-49 years with nasopharyngeal carcinoma.

This clone was seen many times. The chain is built from TRBV29-1 and TRBJ2-2; the D gene is possibly TRBD1 (6 bases). This CDR3 is 13 amino acids long. Trimming cost V 8 bases and J 3 bases, with 13 bases left between them. From germline, CDR1 is SQVTM and CDR2 ANQGSEA. CDR3 sequence: CSFLTGYTGELFF. In nucleotides, the CDR3 is TGCAGCTTCCTTACAGGGTACACCGGGGAGCTGTTTTTT.

The chain uses TRBV5-1 and TRBJ2-7; 14 bases fit TRBD2. Per the germline V gene, CDR1 is SGHRS and CDR2 is YFSETQ. This CDR3 has 18 amino acids. The J segment lost 2 bases and the V segment lost 4 bases, leaving 11 bases of the junction unmatched. CDR3 protein: CASSVGLGLAGDTYEQYF. The CDR3 DNA is TGCGCCAGCAGCGTGGGCCTGGGACTAGCGGGGGACACCTACGAGCAGTACTTC.

V and J are TRBV7-9 and TRBJ1-2, with 9 bases matching TRBD1. This CDR3 has 13 amino acids. V was pared by 1 base and J by 8 bases, with 2 bases of the junction left unmatched. Germline V lookup: CDR1 SEHNR, CDR2 FQNEAQ (reference sequence). The CDR3 sequence: CASSLGTGEGYTF. In nucleotides, the CDR3 is TGTGCCAGCAGCTTAGGGACAGGGGAAGGCTACACCTTC.

The V and J genes are TRBV5-6 and TRBJ1-2; D is unresolved. The V end was cut by 4 bases, the J end by 8 bases, with 24 bases between. The CDR3 runs 16 residues. Per the germline V gene, CDR1 is SGHDT and CDR2 is YYEEEE. CDR3 region: CASSAKAFRAHEGYTF. In nucleotides, the CDR3 is TGTGCCAGCAGCGCGAAGGCATTCCGTGCCCATGAGGGCTACACCTTC.

This clone was seen a few times. This CDR3 reads CASSSGTGSYEQYF. The CDR3 region has the DNA TGTGCCAGCAGTTCCGGGACAGGATCCTACGAGCAGTACTTC. V is TRBV28 and J is TRBJ2-7; 8 nucleotides match TRBD1. CDR1 and CDR2 (germline): MDHEN, SYDVKM. After removal of 4 bases from V and 1 base from J, the junction contained 3 bases not matched to a gene. The CDR3 length is 14 residues.

The V and J genes are TRBV27 and TRBJ2-7; D uncertain. This CDR3 spans 13 amino acids. V lost 6 bases and J lost 3, with 12 bases in between. Germline loops: CDR1 MNHEY, CDR2 SMNVEV (reference sequence). The CDR3 bases are TGTGCCAGCAGCCCCCCCACGGGCTACGAGCAGTACTTC. It translates to CASSPPTGYEQYF.

This clone was detected once. Written as DNA, the CDR3 is TGTGCCAGCTCACCCGACAGTTTCCTCTCCTACGAGCAGTACTTC. This codes for CASSPDSFLSYEQYF. The V call is TRBV18, the J call TRBJ2-7, with D possibly TRBD1 on 5 matching bases. From germline, CDR1 is KGHSH and CDR2 LQKENI. This CDR3 spans 15 amino acids. The germline V and J ends were trimmed by 3 bases and 0 bases, with 12 bases remaining between them. The complete variable domain, with remaining parts taken from reference TRBV18 and TRBJ2-7, reads NAGVMQNPRHLVRRRGQEARLRCSPMKGHSHVYWYRQLPEEGLKFMVYLQKENIIDESGMPKERFSAEFPKEGPSILRIQQVVRGDSAAYFCASSPDSFLSYEQYFGPGTRLTVT.